The 4 T cell receptor beta chains presented below share a single source sample, sequenced in a study of OX40 agonist ivuxolimab in advanced cancers. Using immunoSEQ multiplex PCR, the repertoire was profiled, and TCRdb retains in-frame clones only, with some absent. Among 70,000 to 85,000 clones, 86% were seen once, and the ten largest hold approximately 2%. The sequenced sample was CD4+ or CD8+ T cells sorted from blood, obtained in a trial of the OX40 agonist ivuxolimab. All receptors come from an adult with an advanced solid tumor such as melanoma, head and neck, liver or kidney cancer.

This rearrangement joins TRBV19 to TRBJ1-6; a possible D gene is TRBD1 (6 bases). The V and J ends lost 3 bases and 6 bases respectively, with 9 bases between them. The CDR3 has 14 amino acids. CDR1 is LNHDA, CDR2 SQIVND, per germline (reference sequence). The CDR3 spells CASSMRGVNSPLHF. CDR3 DNA sequence: TGTGCCAGTAGTATGAGGGGGGTTAATTCACCCCTCCACTTT. Using reference TRBV19 and TRBJ1-6 for the parts outside the CDR3, the full variable domain is DGGITQSPKYLFRKEGQNVTLSCEQNLNHDAMYWYRQDPGQGLRLIYYSQIVNDFQKGDIAEGYSVSREKKESFPLTVTSAQKNPTAFYLCASSMRGVNSPLHFGNGTRLTVT.

The chain couples TRBV5-1 to TRBJ2-2, with no clear D. V dropped 3 bases and J dropped 0 bases, with 12 bases sitting between them. Per germline, CDR1 SGHRS and CDR2 YFSETQ. The CDR3 is made up of 16 amino acids. This chain's CDR3 is CASSSDRFANTGELFF. As DNA, the CDR3 is TGCGCCAGCAGCTCCGACCGGTTCGCGAACACCGGGGAGCTGTTTTTT.

The J gene is TRBJ2-7, the V gene TRBV28; D not certain. V shed 6 bases and J shed 4 bases, with 13 bases lying between them. Germline V gene sequence: CDR1 MDHEN, CDR2 SYDVKM. The CDR3 contains 13 residues. The CDR3 sequence: CASSKHSIYEQYF. CDR3 nucleotides: TGTGCCAGCAGCAAACACTCAATTTACGAGCAGTACTTC.

This chain connects TRBV4-3 to TRBJ1-1, with TRBD1 as a possible D gene (5 bases). There are 14 residues in the CDR3. Germline values: CDR1 LGHNA, CDR2 YSLEER. The V end was cut by 4 bases, the J end by 4 bases, with 13 bases between. The chain's CDR3 is CASSPGPLGTEAFF. The CDR3 DNA sequence: TGCGCCAGCAGCCCGGGACCGCTAGGCACTGAAGCTTTCTTT.